This passage covers 25 T cell receptor beta chains from one sample sequenced in a study of blood T cell repertoires in COVID-19. The table came from immunoSEQ multiplex PCR; TCRdb's copy has only in-frame clones and leaves some out. The table includes some 120,000 clones, roughly 90% detected once. Material for sequencing was peripheral blood. These receptors all stem from a woman older than 75 with acute or convalescent COVID-19.

This clone occurred once. The V gene is TRBV28, the J gene TRBJ2-6; unclear D gene. The CDR3 covers 15 residues. Germline-derived CDR1 and CDR2 are MDHEN and SYDVKM. Trimming removed 3 bases from V and 1 base from J, with 7 bases in between. CDR3 loop: CASSLPMSGANVLTF. Here the CDR3 DNA reads TGTGCCAGCAGTTTGCCTATGTCTGGGGCCAACGTCCTGACTTTC.

This sequence joins TRBV3-1 (or the pseudogene TRBV3-2) and TRBJ2-7, with no clear D. Trimming removed 6 bases from V and 7 bases from J, with 10 bases in between. The CDR3 is 11 residues long. The germline V gene encodes CDR1 LGHDT and CDR2 YNNKEL (reference sequence). CDR3 amino acids: CASSFGWEQYF. CDR3 nucleotide sequence: TGTGCCAGCAGTTTCGGGTGGGAGCAGTACTTC.

This clone was detected once. The V call is TRBV11-1, the J call TRBJ2-7; tentative D call: TRBD2 (6 bases). V was pared by 5 bases and J by 2 bases, with 13 bases between. This CDR3 comprises 14 residues. Germline CDR1 reads SGHAT; CDR2 reads FQDESV (reference sequence). The CDR3 region has the DNA TGTGCCAGCAGCCGACGGGGGATTACCTACGAGCAGTACTTC. Translation: CASSRRGITYEQYF.

The chain joins TRBV28 to TRBJ2-1, with TRBD2 as a possible D gene (5 bases). The V and J ends lost 8 bases and 1 base respectively, with 12 bases between them. The V gene's germline CDR1 is MDHEN and CDR2 SYDVKM. CDR3 length: 14 residues. CDR3 sequence (DNA): TGTGCCAGCGATACCCCGGGGTCCTACAATGAGCAGTTCTTC. Translating it yields CASDTPGSYNEQFF.

The gene calls are TRBV27 and TRBJ2-1; 8 positions match TRBD1. The CDR3 totals 16 residues. The V and J ends lost 6 bases and 7 bases, in that order; junction bases with no gene match: 14. CDR1 and CDR2 from the germline V gene are MNHEY and SMNVEV (reference sequence). In DNA, the CDR3 is TGTGCCAGCAGCTCGGTCGGACAGGGTCTGAGAAATGAGCAGTTCTTC. Translating it yields CASSSVGQGLRNEQFF.

Details on this clone: An end of the junction does not agree with germline; a read error may underlie this. This sequence joins TRBV2 and TRBJ2-7; maybe TRBD1 (5 bases). Per the germline V gene, CDR1 is SNHLY and CDR2 is FYNNEI. The length of the CDR3 is 12 residues. CDR3 amino acids: CASSTTGFKPDF. In DNA, the CDR3 is TGTGCCAGCAGTACTACAGGTTTTAAGCCTGACTTC.

The chain has TRBV5-1 and TRBJ2-5, with 8 nucleotides matching TRBD2. CDR1 and CDR2 (germline): SGHRS, YFSETQ. The CDR3 contains 16 residues. Germline trimming cut 1 base from V and 4 bases from J; bases unmatched to any gene: 9. CDR3 in amino acids: CASSLRAGGAAETQYF. The CDR3 DNA sequence: TGCGCCAGCAGCTTGCGTGCCGGGGGGGCTGCAGAGACCCAGTACTTC.

The chain links TRBV19 to TRBJ2-3; 11 bases are shared with TRBD2. The CDR3 totals 19 residues. Trimming took 0 bases from V and 0 from J; bases not matched to a gene: 8. Per the germline V gene, CDR1 is LNHDA and CDR2 is SQIVND (reference sequence). DNA for the CDR3: TGTGCCAGTAGTATAGATTCACATGGGACTAGCGGAAGCACAGATACGCAGTATTTT. It specifies CASSIDSHGTSGSTDTQYF. Using reference TRBV19 and TRBJ2-3 for the parts outside the CDR3, the full variable domain is DGGITQSPKYLFRKEGQNVTLSCEQNLNHDAMYWYRQDPGQGLRLIYYSQIVNDFQKGDIAEGYSVSREKKESFPLTVTSAQKNPTAFYLCASSIDSHGTSGSTDTQYFGPGTRLTVL.

This clone has a single count. The V call is TRBV10-3, the J call TRBJ2-5; D not resolved. Looked up from germline, CDR1 is ENHRY and CDR2 is SYGVKD. V was clipped by 0 bases and J by 4 bases, with 9 bases between them. This CDR3 has 14 amino acids. The CDR3 nucleotides read TGTGCCATCAGTGAGTCGGGCAGCTTAGAGACCCAGTACTTC. Residues: CAISESGSLETQYF.

The chain carries TRBV6-5 and TRBJ2-7; 7 nucleotides align to TRBD2. Germline-derived CDR1 and CDR2 are MNHEY and SVGAGI. The CDR3 is made up of 14 amino acids. After removal of 4 bases from V and 6 bases from J, the junction contained 9 bases not matched to a gene. The CDR3: CASSLRRESLEQYF. CDR3 bases: TGTGCCAGCAGTTTAAGGCGGGAGAGTCTCGAGCAGTACTTC.

This clone has only a few counts. The V gene is TRBV5-1, the J gene TRBJ1-4, with no clear D. With 0 bases removed from V and 7 bases from J, the gap between germline ends came to 10 bases. In germline, CDR1 is SGHRS, CDR2 YFSETQ. The CDR3 spans 14 residues. DNA of the CDR3: TGCGCCAGCAGCTTGGGAGGGTCTTTTGAAAAACTGTTTTTT. It specifies CASSLGGSFEKLFF.

J is TRBJ1-5 and V is TRBV2; no definite D call. Germline V gives CDR1 SNHLY, CDR2 FYNNEI. Trimming took off 7 bases at V and 2 bases at J, with 12 bases between the two ends. There are 14 residues in the CDR3. The CDR3 bases are TGTGCCAGCAATCGAGAAATGGGCAATCAGCCCCAGCATTTT. This encodes CASNREMGNQPQHF. The whole variable domain, remainder taken from reference TRBV2 and TRBJ1-5, is EPEVTQTPSHQVTQMGQEVILRCVPISNHLYFYWYRQILGQKVEFLVSFYNNEISEKSEIFDDQFSVERPDGSNFTLKIRSTKLEDSAMYFCASNREMGNQPQHFGDGTRLSIL.

The CDR3 loop reads CASSSQQGKIFNEQFF. The CDR3 bases are TGTGCCAGCAGTTCCCAACAGGGGAAGATATTCAATGAGCAGTTCTTC. J is TRBJ2-1 and V is TRBV6-6, with 7 bases fitting TRBD1. CDR1 and CDR2 from the germline V gene are MNHNY and SVGAGI (reference sequence). The CDR3 sequence is 16 residues long. The V gene end was trimmed by 4 bases and the J gene end by 6 bases; junction bases not matched to a gene: 12.

The chain joins TRBV3-1 (or the pseudogene TRBV3-2) to TRBJ1-3, with D perhaps matching TRBD1 (6 bases). From germline, CDR1 is LGHDT and CDR2 YNNKEL (reference sequence). V gave up 5 bases and J gave up 3 bases, with 14 bases separating them. The CDR3 is 15 amino acids. The CDR3 DNA sequence: TGTGCCAGCAGCAACACAGGGTCCCATGGAAACACCATATATTTT. Translating it yields CASSNTGSHGNTIYF.

The genes are TRBV3-1 (or the pseudogene TRBV3-2) and TRBJ1-3; a possible D gene is TRBD1 (5 bases). This CDR3 has 14 residues. Trimming stripped 6 bases from V and 0 bases from J, with 9 bases between. Germline lookup yields CDR1 LGHDT and CDR2 YNNKEL (reference sequence). The CDR3: CASRRQSSGNTIYF. The CDR3 nucleotides are TGTGCCAGCAGGCGACAGAGCTCTGGAAACACCATATATTTT.

CDR3 loop: CASQKESGKGFFSYEQYF. The CDR3 region has the DNA TGTGCCAGCCAAAAGGAAAGCGGGAAGGGATTCTTCTCCTACGAGCAGTACTTC. The V gene is TRBV5-4, the J gene TRBJ2-7, with TRBD2 matching 7 bases. CDR1 SGHNT and CDR2 YYREEE come from the germline V gene (reference sequence). This CDR3 comprises 18 residues. V lost 7 bases to trimming and J lost 0 bases; unmatched junction nucleotides: 19.

In DNA form, the CDR3 reads TGTGCCAGCTCAGTTAGCGGGGGGGCCAACAATGAGCAGTTCTTC. It codes for CASSVSGGANNEQFF. This chain links TRBV18 with TRBJ2-1; 11 nucleotides match TRBD2. With 5 bases clipped from V and 5 bases from J, the junction kept 5 bases outside the gene matches. This CDR3 is built from 15 residues. CDR1 and CDR2 from the germline V gene are KGHSH and LQKENI. The complete variable domain, with remaining parts taken from reference TRBV18 and TRBJ2-1, reads NAGVMQNPRHLVRRRGQEARLRCSPMKGHSHVYWYRQLPEEGLKFMVYLQKENIIDESGMPKERFSAEFPKEGPSILRIQQVVRGDSAAYFCASSVSGGANNEQFFGPGTRLTVL.

This clone showed up just once. V usage is TRBV7-8 and J usage is TRBJ1-2; 9 bases are a match to TRBD1. The CDR3 totals 16 residues. Germline V gene data show CDR1 as SGHVS and CDR2 as FQNEAQ. The trim removed 5 bases at V and 6 bases at J, leaving 13 bases unmatched. CDR3 sequence: CASSPLFGQGSNGYTF. CDR3 nucleotides: TGTGCCAGCAGCCCACTCTTTGGACAGGGGTCGAATGGCTACACCTTC.

The V call is TRBV3-1 (or the pseudogene TRBV3-2), the J call TRBJ1-6, with D maybe TRBD1 (5 bases). CDR3 length equals 14 residues. Germline lookup yields CDR1 LGHDT and CDR2 YNNKEL (reference sequence). The V end was cut by 1 base, the J end by 8 bases, with 9 bases between. The DNA for the CDR3 is TGTGCCAGCAGCCAAGTAGGGGCGGATTCACCCCTCCACTTT. Protein sequence: CASSQVGADSPLHF.

This sequence joins TRBV25-1 and TRBJ2-3, with 8 nucleotides matching TRBD2. V lost 5 bases, J lost 0 bases, and 4 bases stayed unmatched. The germline V gene encodes CDR1 MGHDK and CDR2 SYGVNS. The CDR3 runs to 15 residues. CDR3 coding DNA: TGTGCCAGCAGTTCGCGGGGGGATAGCACAGATACGCAGTATTTT. This codes for CASSSRGDSTDTQYF.

The genes are TRBV6-4 and TRBJ2-6, with TRBD2 as a possible D gene (5 bases). This CDR3 is built from 14 residues. Trimming shortened V by 5 bases and J by 1 base, and 6 bases separated the two germline ends. Per the germline V gene, CDR1 is MRHNA and CDR2 is SNTAGT. CDR3 DNA: TGTGCCAGCAGTCGGGGATCTGGGGCCAACGTCCTGACTTTC. It translates to CASSRGSGANVLTF.

The rearrangement uses TRBV12-3 or TRBV12-4 and TRBJ2-7; D is undetermined. V gave up 3 bases and J gave up 4 bases, with 10 bases separating them. This CDR3 is 13 amino acids long. The CDR3, as DNA: TGTGCCAGCAGTTTTGAGACTTATTACGAGCAGTACTTC. Translation: CASSFETYYEQYF.

This CDR3 is CASSWLSSKGETQYF. The CDR3 DNA follows: TGCGCCAGCAGCTGGCTTTCTTCGAAGGGGGAGACCCAGTACTTC. The rearrangement uses TRBV5-1 and TRBJ2-5, with D possibly matching TRBD1 (5 bases). Trimming pared 3 bases from V and 5 bases from J, leaving 17 bases between. This CDR3 region has 15 residues. CDR1 and CDR2 from the germline V gene are SGHRS and YFSETQ.

The chain employs TRBV19 and TRBJ2-2, with 7 bases identical to TRBD1. Germline V gene data show CDR1 as LNHDA and CDR2 as SQIVND (reference sequence). The CDR3 contains 14 residues. V dropped 4 bases and J dropped 1; count of bases not matched to a gene: 0. The CDR3 spells CASSTGGNTGELFF. CDR3 nucleotide sequence: TGTGCCAGTAGTACAGGGGGGAACACCGGGGAGCTGTTTTTT.

The chain joins TRBV19 to TRBJ1-2; 10 bases are a match to TRBD1. The CDR3 spans 15 residues. The V gene's germline CDR1 is LNHDA and CDR2 SQIVND (reference sequence). Unmatched junction bases numbered 7, after V lost 7 bases and J lost 2 bases. CDR3 coding DNA: TGTGCCAGTACTCCTAGGGGACAGGGGAACTATGGCTACACCTTC. Translation gives CASTPRGQGNYGYTF.